The present entry profiles one TCR beta chain with its context. Its cognate antigen is unknown. PCR was performed a second time for about 7 to 11 cycles using a sample-barcoded 5' primer and a J-beta primer mix. TCRdb reanalysed the 5' RACE reads using MiXCR and keeps one entry per CDR3 protein. Of 1,800,000 or so distinct CDR3 sequences listed, roughly two fifths are singletons. The data were taken from a study of blood T cells in healthy people across ages. General study points: With donor CMV status unknown, expanded clonotype changes were possibly confounded.

The source of this sequence is a human donor in good health. Material for sequencing was blood.

The CDR3: CASSSIVRGSSYNEQFF. The DNA for the CDR3 is TGTGCCAGCAGCAGTATCGTCCGGGGGAGCTCCTACAATGAGCAGTTCTTC. The gene calls are TRBV12-3 or TRBV12-4 and TRBJ2-1; tentative D call: TRBD2 (6 bases). CDR3 length: 17 residues. Trimming removed 6 bases at V and 0 bases at J, with 18 bases between.